Presented here are 32 T cell receptor beta chains from one specimen sequenced in a study of human T cells and chemical hapten exposure. Time point reported: patch test 1, 2 weeks after DPC sensitization. Treatment here: therapeutic diphenylcyclopropenone sensitization with weekly scalp DPC. TCRdb re-called the RACE reads through MiXCR, storing one row per CDR3 protein. The table lists around 120,000 distinct CDR3 sequences, 12% to 15% of them singletons. The sample in question was whole blood, obtained in connection with sensitization to the hapten diphenylcyclopropenone (DPC). The receptors were gathered from a man between 18 and 35 years old with alopecia areata. Some clones in this sample may be carry-over from other donors' samples.

This clonotype was observed at least ten times. This sequence joins TRBV20-1 and TRBJ2-1, with D unresolved. Germline V gene sequence: CDR1 DFQATT, CDR2 SNEGSKA (reference sequence). Trimming pared 3 bases from V and 10 bases from J, leaving 16 bases between. The CDR3 runs to 13 residues. In DNA form, the CDR3 reads TGCAGTGCTAGTTGGGGTTGGTACGGAGAGCAGTTCTTC. Translation gives CSASWGWYGEQFF.

The chain joins TRBV29-1 to TRBJ2-3; D is ambiguous. Trimming took off 7 bases at V and 6 bases at J, with 8 bases between the two ends. CDR1 SQVTM and CDR2 ANQGSEA come from the germline V gene. There are 10 residues in the CDR3. The CDR3 coding sequence is TGCAGCGCAAGACACGATACGCAGTATTTT. Translation: CSARHDTQYF.

This clonotype was seen a few times. The CDR3 bases are TGCGCCAGCAGCTTTTCCGGGGGCTATGGCTACACCTTC. It translates to CASSFSGGYGYTF. V gene TRBV5-1 combines with J gene TRBJ1-2; D perhaps matches TRBD1 (5 bases). V was pared by 2 bases and J by 4 bases, with 9 bases between. Germline CDR1 is SGHRS and CDR2 is YFSETQ. This CDR3 has 13 amino acids.

The gene calls are TRBV2 and TRBJ2-7, with D perhaps matching TRBD1 (5 bases). This CDR3 region has 13 residues. CDR1 and CDR2 (germline): SNHLY, FYNNEI. Trimming stripped 8 bases from V and 2 bases from J, with 13 bases between. In nucleotides, the CDR3 is TGTGCCAGCGGGGCCCGCGCGCCCTACGAGCAGTACGTC. Protein sequence: CASGARAPYEQYV.

The rearrangement links TRBV6-6 to TRBJ2-1; no definite D call. V was pared by 2 bases and J by 0 bases, with 14 bases between. The CDR3 has 17 residues. CDR1 is MNHNY and CDR2 is SVGAGI in the germline V gene (reference sequence). The CDR3 DNA is TGTGCCAGCAGTTACCCCTTGGAAGTAAGCTCCTACAATGAGCAGTTCTTC. Translating it yields CASSYPLEVSSYNEQFF.

This clonotype turned up a few times. The genes are TRBV2 and TRBJ2-5, with D possibly TRBD1 on 5 matching bases. Germline V gene data show CDR1 as SNHLY and CDR2 as FYNNEI. This CDR3 is 13 amino acids long. Deletions cut 8 bases from V and 4 bases from J, with 14 bases between. The CDR3 nucleotides are TGTGCCAGCTGGCGGACACTAAGAGAGACCCAGTACTTC. Protein sequence: CASWRTLRETQYF.

This clonotype has more than one count but fewer than ten. V is TRBV7-3 and J is TRBJ2-7, with a possible D match to TRBD2 (6 bases). V lost 5 bases to trimming and J lost 0 bases, with 11 bases between them. The CDR3 totals 14 residues. The germline V gene has CDR1 SGHTA and CDR2 FQGTGA. This CDR3 is CASSLGGNSYEQYF. CDR3 sequence (DNA): TGTGCCAGCAGCCTCGGAGGGAACTCCTACGAGCAGTACTTC.

This chain joins TRBV29-1 and TRBJ1-3, with 7 bases lining up with TRBD1. CDR3 length equals 13 residues. The ends lost 6 bases at V and 4 bases at J; junction bases unmatched: 6. Germline V gene lookup returns CDR1 SQVTM and CDR2 ANQGSEA. The CDR3 here is CSVNRGGGNTIYF. CDR3 DNA: TGCAGCGTGAACAGGGGTGGCGGAAACACCATATATTTT.

This chain joins TRBV7-9 and TRBJ1-4, with 7 bases lining up with TRBD1. J gave up 0 bases and V 5 bases, and 12 bases lay outside the gene matches. The CDR3 runs 18 residues. Germline loops: CDR1 SEHNR, CDR2 FQNEAQ (reference sequence). This CDR3 is CASSQTGLEIATNEKLFF. DNA of the CDR3: TGTGCCAGCAGCCAGACAGGGCTTGAAATAGCAACTAATGAAAAACTGTTTTTT.

This clonotype was counted only a few times. CDR3 DNA: TGTGCCAGCAGTGACTCTAGCGGGGGGGCCTATGAGCAGTTCTTC. It translates to CASSDSSGGAYEQFF. V usage is TRBV6-4 and J usage is TRBJ2-1, with TRBD2 identical over 11 bases. With 0 bases clipped from V and 8 bases from J, the junction kept 3 bases outside the gene matches. Germline CDR1 is MRHNA and CDR2 is SNTAGT. The CDR3 consists of 15 residues.

This clonotype was seen a few times. The chain is built from TRBV27 and TRBJ2-7; D unclear. This CDR3 region has 14 residues. Looked up from germline, CDR1 is MNHEY and CDR2 is SMNVEV (reference sequence). The germline V and J ends were trimmed by 0 bases and 5 bases, with 11 bases remaining between them. CDR3 loop: CASSLSGLGHEQYV. The CDR3 bases are TGTGCCAGCAGTTTATCGGGCCTGGGCCACGAGCAGTACGTC.

This chain links TRBV12-3 or TRBV12-4 with TRBJ2-3; the D gene is possibly TRBD2 (6 bases). The CDR3 runs to 12 residues. V lost 5 bases to trimming and J lost 4 bases, with 7 bases between them. The CDR3 nucleotides are TGTGCCAGCAGTCCGGGGGCAGATACGCAGTATTTT. As protein: CASSPGADTQYF.

The rearrangement joins TRBV29-1 to TRBJ2-5; D tentatively fits TRBD1 or TRBD2 (6 bases each). The germline V and J ends were trimmed by 3 bases and 4 bases, with 15 bases remaining between them. The germline gives CDR1 SQVTM, CDR2 ANQGSEA. The CDR3 has 14 amino acids. The CDR3 region has the DNA TGCAGCGTTGACCCGACAGGAGCGGGAGAGACCCAGTACTTC. Translating gives CSVDPTGAGETQYF.

This clonotype was picked up a small number of times. This rearrangement joins TRBV4-3 to TRBJ2-5; D is perhaps TRBD1 or TRBD2 (5 bases each). Germline-derived CDR1 and CDR2 are LGHNA and YSLEER. This CDR3 comprises 16 residues. Deletions cut 4 bases from V and 4 bases from J, with 19 bases between. CDR3 region: CASSPAGMGVRETQYF. Written as DNA, the CDR3 is TGCGCCAGCAGCCCCGCCGGGATGGGGGTTAGAGAGACCCAGTACTTC.

The rearrangement uses TRBV20-1 and TRBJ1-1; possible D gene TRBD1, 6 bases. The germline gives CDR1 DFQATT, CDR2 SNEGSKA (reference sequence). The CDR3 sequence is 14 residues long. V dropped 3 bases and J dropped 4 bases, with 15 bases sitting between them. CDR3 amino acids: CSASGWGAPTEAFF. CDR3 in DNA: TGCAGTGCTAGCGGTTGGGGGGCTCCCACTGAAGCTTTCTTT.

The chain carries TRBV20-1 and TRBJ2-1; 11 nucleotides agree with TRBD2. The CDR3 is made up of 14 amino acids. After removal of 5 bases from V and 5 bases from J, the junction contained 5 bases not matched to a gene. The germline V gene has CDR1 DFQATT and CDR2 SNEGSKA (reference sequence). CDR3 in amino acids: CSALLAGGNNEQFF. The CDR3 bases are TGCAGTGCTCTTCTAGCGGGGGGCAACAATGAGCAGTTCTTC.

This clonotype appeared a few times. The chain is built from TRBV18 and TRBJ2-1; 7 bases match TRBD1. CDR3 length equals 15 residues. With V trimmed by 4 bases and J by 7 bases, 10 bases remained unmatched. In germline, CDR1 is KGHSH, CDR2 LQKENI. The CDR3 region has the DNA TGTGCCAGCTCACACCGGGACAGATCTAGGAATGAGCAGTTCTTC. It specifies CASSHRDRSRNEQFF.

This clonotype has more than one count but fewer than ten. This chain connects TRBV5-5 to TRBJ1-1, with 8 bases lining up with TRBD1. Germline V CDR1 and CDR2: SGHKS, YYEKEE (reference sequence). The length of the CDR3 is 14 residues. V lost 4 bases, J lost 1 base, and 3 bases stayed unmatched. CDR3 protein: CASSPGGRNTEAFF. The CDR3 bases are TGTGCCAGCAGCCCAGGGGGCCGGAACACTGAAGCTTTCTTT.

This clonotype was picked up many times. The chain recombines TRBV28 with TRBJ1-1; D gene unclear. CDR1 and CDR2 from the germline V gene are MDHEN and SYDVKM. CDR3 length equals 13 residues. V was cut by 2 bases and J by 4 bases, with 8 bases left in between. DNA for the CDR3: TGTGCCAGCAGTTTAGAAGGGCGCACTGAAGCTTTCTTT. It is translated as CASSLEGRTEAFF.

This chain joins TRBV29-1 and TRBJ2-1; D gene uncertain. This CDR3 comprises 15 residues. Trimming removed 1 base from V and 2 bases from J, with 12 bases in between. Germline V gene lookup returns CDR1 SQVTM and CDR2 ANQGSEA. The CDR3 loop reads CSVEADVVTYNEQFF. The CDR3 DNA is TGCAGCGTTGAAGCGGACGTTGTGACCTACAATGAGCAGTTCTTC.

The chain links TRBV6-1 to TRBJ2-7; D call uncertain. V shed 6 bases and J shed 7 bases, with 16 bases lying between them. CDR3 size: 13 residues. CDR1 is MNHNS and CDR2 is SASEGT in the germline V gene. The CDR3 nucleotides read TGTGCCAGCAGCCTTTTAAATTTTAGTGAGCAGTACGTC. This gives the protein CASSLLNFSEQYV.

This clonotype occurred a few times. The chain employs TRBV2 and TRBJ2-7; 8 bases fit TRBD1. Per germline, CDR1 SNHLY and CDR2 FYNNEI. V shed 5 bases and J 6 bases; nucleotides not matched to a gene: 15. The CDR3 extends over 16 amino acids. In DNA, the CDR3 is TGTGCCAGCAGTAGGAATCAGGGGGCGCAGGTAGTCGAGCAGTACTTC. It codes for CASSRNQGAQVVEQYF.

The table lists this clonotype with many counts. The chain combines TRBV10-3 with TRBJ1-1; tentatively, D is TRBD1 (6 bases). This CDR3 contains 14 residues. Trimming removed 7 bases at V and 1 base at J, with 13 bases between. The germline V gene has CDR1 ENHRY and CDR2 SYGVKD. CDR3 nucleotides: TGTGCCATCACCCTAGGACAGACGAACACTGAAGCTTTCTTT. Translating gives CAITLGQTNTEAFF.

The chain employs TRBV11-2 and TRBJ1-1; D is unresolved. Per germline, CDR1 SGHAT and CDR2 FQNNGV. The CDR3 runs to 12 residues. Trimming cost V 6 bases and J 11 bases, with 16 bases left between them. For the CDR3, the DNA is TGTGCCAGCAGACAAATCAGCTACGTGGCTTTCTTT. This encodes CASRQISYVAFF. The entire variable domain, with the rest obtained from reference TRBV11-2 and TRBJ1-1, is as follows: EAGVAQSPRYKIIEKRQSVAFWCNPISGHATLYWYQQILGQGPKLLIQFQNNGVVDDSQLPKDRFSAERLKGVDSTLKIQPAKLEDSAVYLCASRQISYVAFFGQGTRLTVV.

The CDR3 protein is CSAAPGQGAEKLFF. DNA for the CDR3: TGCAGTGCCGCGCCGGGACAGGGAGCGGAAAAACTGTTTTTT. This rearrangement joins TRBV20-1 to TRBJ1-4, with 9 bases identical to TRBD1. Germline values: CDR1 DFQATT, CDR2 SNEGSKA (reference sequence). This CDR3 has 14 residues. After removal of 6 bases from V and 8 bases from J, the junction contained 10 bases not matched to a gene.

This clonotype was counted many times. The chain couples TRBV5-1 to TRBJ2-5; tentatively, D is TRBD2 (6 bases). Trimming took 0 bases from V and 5 from J, leaving 20 bases between them. Germline V gene data show CDR1 as SGHRS and CDR2 as YFSETQ. This CDR3 comprises 17 residues. DNA for the CDR3: TGCGCCAGCAGCTTGGGGCCCCCCGGGAGCCCCGAGGAGACCCAGTACTTC. Protein sequence: CASSLGPPGSPEETQYF.

The rearrangement joins TRBV20-1 to TRBJ2-3; 7 bases line up with TRBD2. Germline V gives CDR1 DFQATT, CDR2 SNEGSKA (reference sequence). Germline trimming cut 0 bases from V and 0 bases from J; bases unmatched to any gene: 3. The CDR3 is made up of 15 amino acids. Here the CDR3 DNA reads TGCAGTGCTAGAGATGGGGGGGAAAGCACAGATACGCAGTATTTT. It codes for CSARDGGESTDTQYF.

The J gene is TRBJ2-1, the V gene TRBV7-9; TRBD2 agrees at 7 bases. In germline, CDR1 is SEHNR, CDR2 FQNEAQ (reference sequence). The junction had 12 bases not matched to a gene; V was cut back by 8 bases and J by 2 bases. The CDR3 runs to 16 residues. CDR3 in amino acids: CASEKAGFRTYNEQFF. The CDR3 DNA follows: TGTGCCAGCGAGAAAGCGGGGTTTCGCACCTACAATGAGCAGTTCTTC.

CDR3 DNA: TGTGCCAGCAGCTTAGCAGGGGGAGCGGTCACCGGGGAGCTGTTTTTT. Amino acid sequence: CASSLAGGAVTGELFF. The chain has TRBV7-9 and TRBJ2-2; tentative D call: TRBD1 (6 bases). Germline CDR1 reads SEHNR; CDR2 reads FQNEAQ (reference sequence). This CDR3 is 16 amino acids long. With 0 bases removed from V and 4 bases from J, the gap between germline ends came to 12 bases.

The chain has TRBV18 and TRBJ1-5; D call uncertain. V lost 2 bases and J 0 bases, leaving 14 bases between the germline ends. In germline, CDR1 is KGHSH, CDR2 LQKENI. The CDR3 has 17 amino acids. The CDR3 loop is CASSPASPGYSNQPQHF. CDR3 DNA: TGTGCCAGCTCACCAGCTTCCCCGGGTTATAGCAATCAGCCCCAGCATTTT.

This chain uses TRBV4-3 with TRBJ2-6; no definite D call. Trimming cost V 0 bases and J 2 bases, with 5 bases left between them. Germline lookup yields CDR1 LGHNA and CDR2 YSLEER. The CDR3 has 15 residues. CDR3 protein: CASSQDSAGANVLTF. Here the CDR3 DNA reads TGCGCCAGCAGCCAAGATTCTGCTGGGGCCAACGTCCTGACTTTC.

This clonotype was seen many times. The rearrangement uses TRBV5-6 and TRBJ2-1; D not certain. The ends were cut back, 0 bases at V and 2 bases at J, with 21 bases in the middle. CDR3 size: 19 residues. Germline V gene sequence: CDR1 SGHDT, CDR2 YYEEEE. The CDR3 here is CASSLDGVFGYTTYNEQFF. The DNA of the CDR3 is TGTGCCAGCAGCTTGGACGGCGTTTTCGGCTACACAACCTACAATGAGCAGTTCTTC.